This T cell receptor beta chain comes out of a study of T cell responses to AZD1222 COVID-19 vaccine. Findings and limits, study-wide: The study reported that nearly half of spike-specific TCRs target unmutated variant regions. Repertoires were obtained solely post-peak T cell response.

The analysis combined second doses at about 4 or about 12 weeks. The table came from immunoSEQ multiplex PCR; TCRdb's copy has only in-frame clones and leaves some out. In the table there are 95,000 to 150,000 clones, about 90% of which are singletons. Concerning this clone: Antigen specificity is unknown.

CDR1 and CDR2 from the germline V gene are SGHDN and FVKESK. The CDR3 covers 15 residues. V shed 4 bases, J shed 4 bases, and the junction held 7 bases outside the gene matches. The starting material was peripheral blood, obtained 28 days after the second AZD1222 dose. The TCR was taken from an adult who received the AZD1222 COVID-19 vaccine. The V call is TRBV14, the J call TRBJ2-3, with 8 bases that match TRBD2. CDR3 sequence: CASSRSGGTSDTQYF. The CDR3 bases are TGTGCCAGCAGCCGAAGCGGGGGAACATCAGATACGCAGTATTTT.